A single sample is the source of the 4 T cell receptor beta chains below, sequenced in a study of CD8 T cells in Susac syndrome (dated by TCRdb to between 2019 and 2020). The method was the immunoSEQ multiplex PCR assay. RNA was extracted with the RNeasy kit and roughly 0.45 to 1 ug was reverse transcribed using random hexamers. TCRdb reanalyzed the raw reads on its own, using fastp at Q25 for trimming and MiXCR for clone calling, and kept in-frame beta chains. Rows with one shared CDR3 protein collapse into an entry with the most common genes and DNA. Within this sample are some 50,000 distinct CDR3 sequences, with 85% to 95% of them counted one time only. The top ten constitute roughly 0.8% of the sample. Sequencing input: CD8+ T cells from PBMCs. These TCRs come from a human donor with Susac syndrome.

The chain recombines TRBV29-1 with TRBJ1-5, with D possibly being TRBD1 (6 bases). CDR1 SQVTM and CDR2 ANQGSEA come from the germline V gene. V lost 4 bases and J lost 3, with 10 bases in between. CDR3 size: 13 residues. Written as DNA, the CDR3 is TGCAGCGTTGTGTGGGGGCCCAATCAGCCCCAGCATTTT. Translated, it gives CSVVWGPNQPQHF.

The V gene is TRBV15, the J gene TRBJ2-2; tentative D call: TRBD1 (5 bases). CDR3 length: 14 amino acids. Germline V CDR1 and CDR2: LNHNV, YYDKDF (reference sequence). Trimming pared 1 base from V and 6 bases from J, leaving 9 bases between. CDR3 nucleotides: TGTGCCACCAGCAGAGGCAGGGTTCCCGGGGAGCTGTTTTTT. Translated: CATSRGRVPGELFF.

The gene calls are TRBV19 and TRBJ2-7; a possible D gene is TRBD1 (5 bases). The length of the CDR3 is 15 residues. V lost 4 bases and J 4 bases, leaving 17 bases between the germline ends. Germline V gives CDR1 LNHDA, CDR2 SQIVND (reference sequence). The CDR3 loop is CASSTDTLGSYEQYF. The CDR3 DNA reads TGTGCCAGTAGTACGGACACCCTGGGGTCTTACGAGCAGTACTTC. Complete variable domain (other parts from reference TRBV19 and TRBJ2-7): DGGITQSPKYLFRKEGQNVTLSCEQNLNHDAMYWYRQDPGQGLRLIYYSQIVNDFQKGDIAEGYSVSREKKESFPLTVTSAQKNPTAFYLCASSTDTLGSYEQYFGPGTRLTVT.

This chain links TRBV19 with TRBJ1-3; D might be TRBD1 (5 bases). The CDR3 length is 15 residues. Between the trimmed V and J ends, which lost 5 bases and 2 bases, there was a span of 13 bases. Per the germline V gene, CDR1 is LNHDA and CDR2 is SQIVND (reference sequence). The CDR3: CASSWGGSTGNTIYF. The CDR3 DNA reads as TGTGCCAGTAGTTGGGGGGGATCCACTGGAAACACCATATATTTT.